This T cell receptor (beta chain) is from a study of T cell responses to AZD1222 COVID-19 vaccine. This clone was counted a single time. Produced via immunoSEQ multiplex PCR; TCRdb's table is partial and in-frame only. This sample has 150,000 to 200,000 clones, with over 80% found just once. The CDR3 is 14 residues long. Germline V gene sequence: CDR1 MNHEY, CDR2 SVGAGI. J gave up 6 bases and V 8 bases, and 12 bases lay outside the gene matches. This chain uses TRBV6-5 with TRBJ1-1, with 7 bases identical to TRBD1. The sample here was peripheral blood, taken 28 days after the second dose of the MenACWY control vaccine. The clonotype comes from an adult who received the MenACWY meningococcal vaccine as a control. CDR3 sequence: CASGTGTAPSEAFF. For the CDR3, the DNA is TGTGCCAGCGGCACCGGGACAGCTCCTTCTGAAGCTTTCTTT.